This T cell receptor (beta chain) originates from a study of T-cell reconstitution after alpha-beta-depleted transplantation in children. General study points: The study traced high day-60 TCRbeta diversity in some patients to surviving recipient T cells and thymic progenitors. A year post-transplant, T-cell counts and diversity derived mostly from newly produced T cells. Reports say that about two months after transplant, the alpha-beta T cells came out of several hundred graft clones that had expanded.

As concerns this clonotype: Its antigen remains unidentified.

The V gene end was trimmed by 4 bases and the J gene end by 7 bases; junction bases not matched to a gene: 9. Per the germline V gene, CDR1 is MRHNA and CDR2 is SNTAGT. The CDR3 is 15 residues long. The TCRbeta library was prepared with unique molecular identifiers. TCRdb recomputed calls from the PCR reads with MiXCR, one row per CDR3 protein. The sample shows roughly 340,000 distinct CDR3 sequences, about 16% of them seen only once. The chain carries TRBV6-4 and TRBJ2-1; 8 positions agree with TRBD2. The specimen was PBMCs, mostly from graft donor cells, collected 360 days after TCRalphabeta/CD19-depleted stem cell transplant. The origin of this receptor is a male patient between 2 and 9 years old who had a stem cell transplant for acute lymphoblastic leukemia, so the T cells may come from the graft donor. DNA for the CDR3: TGTGCCAGCAGTGTAGTAGCGGGGTCTTGGAATGAGCAGTTCTTC. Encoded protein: CASSVVAGSWNEQFF.